Listed here are 12 T cell receptor beta chains from one sample, sequenced in a study of breast tumors, draining lymph nodes, adjacent tissues (dated by TCRdb to about 2016). Library prep was done by multiplex PCR. Instrument used: Illumina HiSeq 2000. TCRdb handled the public reads itself, with Q25 trimming in fastp and clone calling in MiXCR, and kept productive beta chains. Rows merge per CDR3 protein into single entries with the most common DNA and genes. This sample holds 200,000 or so distinct CDR3 sequences; roughly 31% were observed only once. The top ten clones comprise around 4.5% of the sample. Lymph node samples came from the axillary draining lymph nodes of breast cancer patients. Sequencing was carried out using axillary lymph node tissue. The receptors shown here come from a female donor with breast cancer. Some clones in this sample may be carry-over from other donors' samples.

This clonotype was seen repeatedly, ten times or more. CDR3 nucleotides: TGTGCCAGCAGTTACTCGGGGTACCAAGAGACCCAGTACTTC. This encodes CASSYSGYQETQYF. The chain carries TRBV6-5 and TRBJ2-5; no clear D gene. Germline lookup yields CDR1 MNHEY and CDR2 SVGAGI. The CDR3 length is 14 residues. The ends were cut back, 0 bases at V and 0 bases at J, with 5 bases in the middle.

Comments on this clonotype: A read error may be the cause here, since a much bigger clone is one base away. The chain combines TRBV5-5 with TRBJ2-3, with 9 bases matching TRBD2. J gave up 4 bases and V 4 bases, and 13 bases lay outside the gene matches. The CDR3 has 17 residues. CDR1 and CDR2 from the germline V gene are SGHKS and YYEKEE (reference sequence). The CDR3 protein is CASSHVTGGGASDTQYF. CDR3 sequence (DNA): TGTGCCAGCAGCCATGTGACTGGCGGGGGGGCTTCAGATACGCAGTATTTT.

This clonotype has ten or more counts. This sequence joins TRBV5-1 and TRBJ2-7; D is undetermined. The CDR3 covers 14 residues. V lost 0 bases and J lost 2, with 9 bases in between. Germline-derived CDR1 and CDR2 are SGHRS and YFSETQ. The chain's CDR3 is CASSLGGETYEQYF. As DNA, the CDR3 is TGCGCCAGCAGCTTGGGAGGAGAAACCTACGAGCAGTACTTC.

This clonotype was found a few times. This sequence joins TRBV3-1 and TRBJ2-4; no definite D call. The ends were cut back, 3 bases at V and 0 bases at J, with 6 bases in the middle. Germline CDR1 reads LGHDT; CDR2 reads YNNKEL (reference sequence). The CDR3 consists of 14 residues. The CDR3 protein is CASSQRLAKNIQYF. CDR3 DNA: TGTGCCAGCAGCCAGCGTCTAGCCAAAAACATTCAGTACTTC.

Points on this clonotype: A much larger clone differs from this one at a single base, so this may be a read error. This chain joins TRBV19 and TRBJ2-1; D is unresolved. The CDR3 runs 14 residues. The germline gives CDR1 LNHDA, CDR2 SQIVND (reference sequence). The CDR3 here is CASSRGSSEDERFF. The CDR3 nucleotides are TGTGCCAGTAGTAGGGGATCTAGTGAGGATGAGCGGTTCTTC.

This clonotype has ten or more counts. At one of its ends the junction is not consistent with the germline gene, which may arise from a read error. J is TRBJ2-2 and V is TRBV7-7; D remains unclear. Germline values: CDR1 SSHAT, CDR2 FNYEAQ (reference sequence). The CDR3 has 14 amino acids. In DNA, the CDR3 is TGTGCTAGCAGCTTATCTCTAGGCACCGGGGAGCTGTTTTTT. As protein: CASSLSLGTGELFF.

The chain employs TRBV7-9 and TRBJ2-5; 15 positions match TRBD2. V dropped 1 base and J dropped 6; count of bases not matched to a gene: 9. The germline CDR1 and CDR2 sequences are SEHNR and FQNEAQ (reference sequence). The CDR3 runs to 18 residues. Here the CDR3 DNA reads TGTGCCAGCAGCTTAGTGGGACTAGCGGGGGGAGGGGGACAGACCCAGTACTTC. It encodes CASSLVGLAGGGGQTQYF.

Ten or more counts support this clonotype. This may come from a read error, since a much larger clone is one base off. The V gene is TRBV7-8, the J gene TRBJ2-5; D call uncertain. The CDR3 covers 17 residues. From germline, CDR1 is SGHVS and CDR2 FQNEAQ. CDR3 loop: CASSLGHTAMLQEPQYF. The CDR3 region has the DNA TGTGCCAGCAGCTTAGGGCATACAGCGATGCTTCAAGAGCCCCAGTACTTC. The full variable domain, in which reference TRBV7-8 and TRBJ2-5 provide the parts outside the CDR3, is GAGVSQSPRYKVAKRGQDVALRCDPISGHVSLFWYQQALGQGPEFLTYFQNEAQLDKSGLPSDRFFAERPEGSVSTLKIQRTQQEDSAVYLCASSLGHTAMLQEPQYFGPGTRLLVL.

CDR3 nucleotides: TGTGCCAGCAGCTTACAGGGGACGGCAACTAATGAAAAACTGTTTTTT. This gives the protein CASSLQGTATNEKLFF. This chain links TRBV7-3 with TRBJ1-4; D is perhaps TRBD1 (6 bases). CDR3 length: 16 amino acids. Germline V gives CDR1 SGHTA, CDR2 FQGTGA. The V end lost 2 bases, the J end lost 0 bases, and 10 bases lay between the germline ends.

The table lists this clonotype with many counts. This chain uses TRBV11-2 with TRBJ1-6, with TRBD1 as a possible D gene (5 bases). V was clipped by 1 base and J by 6 bases, with 13 bases between them. Germline V lookup: CDR1 SGHAT, CDR2 FQNNGV. The CDR3 has 16 residues. CDR3 nucleotides: TGTGCCAGCAGCTTAGTCCTCGGGACGGGTAATTCACCCCTCCACTTT. Translating it yields CASSLVLGTGNSPLHF.

The chain recombines TRBV11-2 with TRBJ2-5, with D perhaps TRBD1 (6 bases). Germline CDR1 and CDR2: SGHAT and FQNNGV. V shed 11 bases and J shed 1 base, with 17 bases lying between them. The CDR3 is 14 amino acids. The CDR3 DNA sequence: TGTGCCGGTCGCGGAATGGGGGCCCAAGAGACCCAGTACTTC. This translates into CAGRGMGAQETQYF. The full variable domain, completed using reference TRBV11-2 and TRBJ2-5, is EAGVAQSPRYKIIEKRQSVAFWCNPISGHATLYWYQQILGQGPKLLIQFQNNGVVDDSQLPKDRFSAERLKGVDSTLKIQPAKLEDSAVYLCAGRGMGAQETQYFGPGTRLLVL.

This clonotype was picked up many times. This chain links TRBV2 with TRBJ2-1; TRBD1 or TRBD2 may be the D gene (6 bases each). The V end was cut by 5 bases, the J end by 10 bases, with 15 bases between. There are 13 residues in the CDR3. Germline V gives CDR1 SNHLY, CDR2 FYNNEI. The DNA of the CDR3 is TGTGCCAGCAGTACGACAGGTGCGGGAGAGCAGTTCTTC. It yields the protein CASSTTGAGEQFF. Variable domain in full (rest from reference TRBV2 and TRBJ2-1): EPEVTQTPSHQVTQMGQEVILRCVPISNHLYFYWYRQILGQKVEFLVSFYNNEISEKSEIFDDQFSVERPDGSNFTLKIRSTKLEDSAMYFCASSTTGAGEQFFGPGTRLTVL.